This T cell receptor (beta chain) was obtained from a study of blood T cells in healthy people across ages. As for the study in general: The capture of about one barcoded beta molecule per two T cells was achieved by template switching. Study-wide points: Diversity figures derived from one million T cells were judged to underestimate the true value.

Trimming removed 9 bases from V and 5 bases from J, with 10 bases in between. The CDR3 is made up of 11 amino acids. The germline V gene encodes CDR1 MDHEN and CDR2 SYDVKM. With respect to this clonotype: Its target is not known.

With a J-beta primer mix and a sample-barcoded 5' primer, a second PCR ran 7 to 11 cycles. Researchers report that a template-switch adaptor with 12 random nucleotides tagged each cDNA molecule. One entry per CDR3 protein results from TCRdb running MiXCR on the 5' RACE reads. The sample contains 800,000 to 1,300,000 distinct CDR3 sequences, about 23% of which appear only once. The same data also contributed to another study, on T cells of mothers and their children.

The sequenced sample consisted of blood. The V gene is TRBV28, the J gene TRBJ1-1; no definite D call. The TCR was taken from a girl aged 2-10 years in good health. CDR3 bases: TGTGCCAGTACAAAGTATACTGAAGCTTTCTTT. Its protein product is CASTKYTEAFF.